This T cell receptor (beta chain) emerged from a study of T cells in Graves' hyperthyroidism and ophthalmopathy. The source material, RNA transcripts, was used to amplify TCR beta CDR3 regions. During a first-round RT-PCR of the TCR CDR3, the HTBI primer set was used. TCRdb re-derived calls from the multiplex PCR reads in MiXCR, one entry per CDR3 protein. The sample has 650,000 to 800,000 distinct CDR3 sequences, over 40% seen once. Lactation, pregnancy, other autoimmune disease or uncontrolled infection led to exclusion of patients. There are many counts of this clonotype. Its target is unknown. Germline loops: CDR1 SGHTA, CDR2 FQGNSA. The CDR3 is 12 amino acids. Trimming stripped 1 base from V and 7 bases from J, with 8 bases between. General study results and limits: With a median lead of about 6.9 months before onset, the model predicted ophthalmopathy. Stable hyperthyroidism was separated from ophthalmopathy by a model based on 13 V-J features. The blood repertoire included most of the expanded thyroid clonotypes above 0.001.

The TCR originated in an adult man with Graves' disease, either hyperthyroidism or ophthalmopathy (not recorded which). The chain recombines TRBV7-2 with TRBJ2-7; a weak D match, TRBD1 (5 bases). The sample comprised peripheral blood or thyroid tissue (not recorded which). The CDR3 is CASSLVRTEQYF. The CDR3 nucleotides read TGTGCCAGCAGCTTAGTTAGGACAGAGCAGTACTTC. The variable domain in full, completed from reference TRBV7-2 and TRBJ2-7, reads GAGVSQSPSNKVTEKGKDVELRCDPISGHTALYWYRQSLGQGLEFLIYFQGNSAPDKSGLPSDRFSAERTGGSVSTLTIQRTQQEDSAVYLCASSLVRTEQYFGPGTRLTVT.